This T cell receptor beta chain was captured by sequencing in a study of T cells in Graves' hyperthyroidism and ophthalmopathy. Using RNA transcripts as the source, TCR beta CDR3 regions were amplified. First-round RT-PCR with HTBI primers amplified the TCR CDR3 region. TCRdb independently ran MiXCR on the multiplex PCR reads; one entry per CDR3 protein. The sample shows some 500,000 distinct CDR3 sequences, roughly a quarter of them seen only once. This clonotype showed up many times. Its matching antigen is unknown. Uncontrolled infection, other autoimmune disease, pregnancy and lactation each barred patients from inclusion. CDR3 length: 12 residues. The germline gives CDR1 MRHNA, CDR2 SNTAGT. V was cut by 3 bases and J by 10 bases, with 13 bases left in between. The study's findings and limits: The blood repertoire included most of the expanded thyroid clonotypes above 0.001.

Sequencing used blood. The TCR sequence derives from a woman in her thirties with Graves' ophthalmopathy. This sequence joins TRBV6-4 and TRBJ2-7; D is unclear. The CDR3 loop reads CASSDSSGLQYF. CDR3 nucleotides: TGTGCCAGCAGTGATTCCTCGGGTCTCCAGTACTTC.